The text below deals with one T cell receptor beta chain. Its antigen is undetermined. Trimming at V came to 5 bases and at J to 2 bases, leaving 4 bases not matched to a gene. Germline V lookup: CDR1 SGHNT, CDR2 YENEEA. The CDR3 is 14 residues long. This entry belongs to a study of T cell repertoires and HLA-DP antigens. Looking at the study overall: DNA input averaged approximately 0.2 ug in sorted CD137+CD4+ and roughly 1,300 ng in pre-culture CD4+. Study observations and caveats: Against one allele, clones undetected before culture averaged approximately 36%; against the other, about 51%.

Amplification used primers for 54 TRBV and 13 TRBJ segments. Libraries were prepared by immunoSEQ multiplex PCR; TCRdb keeps only in-frame clonotypes and omits some of them. In the table there are roughly 73,000 clones, roughly 78% of which are singletons. The material sequenced was CD4+ T cells from PBMCs. The chain joins TRBV11-3 to TRBJ2-3; 7 bases align to TRBD2. This sequence was found in a man in his sixties in good health and CMV-seronegative. CDR3 loop: CASSISGHTDTQYF. The CDR3 nucleotides read TGTGCCAGCAGCATTAGCGGGCACACAGATACGCAGTATTTT.